The 20 T cell receptor beta chains below come from one sample, sequenced in a study of graft-versus-host responses after intestinal transplantation. Graft-derived tissue was subjected to processing to liberate intraepithelial and lamina propria lymphocytes. Repertoires were generated with immunoSEQ multiplex PCR, while TCRdb's copy carries only in-frame clones and drops some. The sample includes approximately 15,000 clones, about 80% seen only once; the top ten take about 18%. The specimen was ileum tissue, collected roughly 100 days after intestinal transplant. The receptors were gathered from a human patient who received an intestinal transplant, so some T cells may come from the graft donor.

The rearrangement uses TRBV27 and TRBJ2-3; perhaps TRBD2 as D (5 bases). Germline loops: CDR1 MNHEY, CDR2 SMNVEV (reference sequence). V lost 6 bases to trimming and J lost 2 bases, with 12 bases between them. This CDR3 has 14 amino acids. The CDR3 DNA sequence: TGTGCCAGCAGCCCGGACTTATTCACAGATACGCAGTATTTT. Protein sequence: CASSPDLFTDTQYF.

Only a few counts were recorded for this clone. J is TRBJ2-5 and V is TRBV29-1; 10 bases line up with TRBD2. The CDR3 covers 13 residues. Germline V gene data show CDR1 as SQVTM and CDR2 as ANQGSEA. Germline trimming cut 7 bases from V and 4 bases from J; bases unmatched to any gene: 6. The CDR3, as DNA: TGCAGCGGAACGACTAGCGGGTTAGAGACCCAGTACTTC. It translates to CSGTTSGLETQYF.

This clone has just a few counts. The chain is built from TRBV6-1 and TRBJ1-2; 7 nucleotides match TRBD1. Trimming at V came to 4 bases and at J to 8 bases, leaving 13 bases not matched to a gene. There are 15 residues in the CDR3. The V gene's germline CDR1 is MNHNS and CDR2 SASEGT. CDR3 nucleotide sequence: TGTGCCAGCAGTGGGATCGACCAGGGGGGTAGGGGCTACACCTTC. This encodes CASSGIDQGGRGYTF.

The genes are TRBV5-4 and TRBJ1-5; TRBD1 might be the D (5 bases). CDR3 size: 16 residues. Germline loops: CDR1 SGHNT, CDR2 YYREEE (reference sequence). Trimming removed 3 bases from V and 4 bases from J, with 17 bases in between. CDR3 coding DNA: TGTGCCAGCAGCTGGGGGGGATTTCCGCGGAATCAGCCCCAGCATTTT. Translating gives CASSWGGFPRNQPQHF.

The chain carries TRBV6-5 and TRBJ1-6; maybe TRBD1 (5 bases). CDR1 is MNHEY and CDR2 is SVGAGI in the germline V gene. V was clipped by 1 base and J by 9 bases, with 7 bases between them. The CDR3 runs to 13 residues. The CDR3 DNA reads TGTGCCAGCAGTTACTACGGGGGTTCACCCCTCCACTTT. Its translation is CASSYYGGSPLHF.

The chain has TRBV27 and TRBJ1-4, with D unclear. The germline V and J ends were trimmed by 5 bases and 0 bases, with 22 bases remaining between them. CDR3 length: 19 amino acids. Germline values: CDR1 MNHEY, CDR2 SMNVEV (reference sequence). In DNA, the CDR3 is TGTGCCAGCAGTCCAGCTCCGAAGGTCTTCAATGCAACTAATGAAAAACTGTTTTTT. Protein: CASSPAPKVFNATNEKLFF.

The V gene is TRBV20-1, the J gene TRBJ1-1; the D is unclear. Germline CDR1 reads DFQATT; CDR2 reads SNEGSKA (reference sequence). Trimming took 2 bases from V and 2 from J, leaving 3 bases between them. CDR3 length equals 11 residues. For the CDR3, the DNA is TGCAGTGCTAGAAAAAACACTGAAGCTTTCTTT. It translates to CSARKNTEAFF.

The J gene is TRBJ2-2, the V gene TRBV18; D may correspond to TRBD1 or TRBD2 (5 bases each). The V end was cut by 4 bases, the J end by 6 bases, with 15 bases between. The CDR3 totals 15 residues. CDR1 and CDR2 (germline): KGHSH, LQKENI. CDR3 residues: CASSLLRLQAGELFF. The CDR3 region has the DNA TGTGCCAGCTCACTTCTGAGACTACAGGCCGGGGAGCTGTTTTTT.

This clone was seen a handful of times. The V and J genes are TRBV9 and TRBJ1-1, with D possibly matching TRBD1 (5 bases). Germline V lookup: CDR1 SGDLS, CDR2 YYNGEE. This CDR3 spans 14 amino acids. V lost 4 bases, J lost 1 base, and 11 bases lay in between. DNA for the CDR3: TGTGCCAGCAGCCCCGGGGGTTCGAACACTGAAGCTTTCTTT. It yields the protein CASSPGGSNTEAFF.

The chain links TRBV6-6 to TRBJ2-1, with D tentatively TRBD1 or TRBD2 (5 bases each). The CDR3 spans 16 residues. Germline V gene data show CDR1 as MNHNY and CDR2 as SVGAGI (reference sequence). V was pared by 7 bases and J by 1 base, with 17 bases between. CDR3 nucleotide sequence: TGTGCCAGCACCACCCGGGGCGGGCCTTCCTACAATGAGCAGTTCTTC. This encodes CASTTRGGPSYNEQFF.

This chain links TRBV7-2 with TRBJ2-1; no definite D call. The CDR3 has 15 residues. V shed 5 bases and J shed 2 bases, with 13 bases lying between them. Germline CDR1 reads SGHTA; CDR2 reads FQGNSA. Here the CDR3 reads CASSVSLDPYNEQFF. CDR3 DNA sequence: TGTGCCAGCAGCGTTAGCTTGGACCCCTACAATGAGCAGTTCTTC. Combining the CDR3 with reference TRBV7-2 and TRBJ2-1 gives the whole variable domain GAGVSQSPSNKVTEKGKDVELRCDPISGHTALYWYRQSLGQGLEFLIYFQGNSAPDKSGLPSDRFSAERTGGSVSTLTIQRTQQEDSAVYLCASSVSLDPYNEQFFGPGTRLTVL.

The rearrangement links TRBV28 to TRBJ2-5; D is possibly TRBD1 or TRBD2 (5 bases each). With 2 bases removed from V and 5 bases from J, the gap between germline ends came to 12 bases. The germline CDR1 and CDR2 sequences are MDHEN and SYDVKM. This CDR3 comprises 14 residues. DNA of the CDR3: TGTGCCAGCAGTTTACGGCTAGCAGGGGAGACCCAGTACTTC. This translates into CASSLRLAGETQYF.

The chain uses TRBV4-1 and TRBJ1-2, with unresolved D. This CDR3 comprises 14 residues. V dropped 5 bases and J dropped 4 bases, with 14 bases sitting between them. Germline V lookup: CDR1 MGHRA, CDR2 YSYEKL. The chain's CDR3 is CASSAQLERYGYTF. CDR3 sequence (DNA): TGCGCCAGCAGCGCCCAGCTGGAGCGCTATGGCTACACCTTC.

This clone occurred a few times. The genes are TRBV7-4 and TRBJ1-2; perhaps TRBD1 as D (5 bases). V lost 3 bases and J 8 bases, leaving 16 bases between the germline ends. Germline CDR1 reads SGHVT; CDR2 reads SQSDAQ. The CDR3 consists of 14 residues. CDR3 bases: TGTGCCAGCAGCTTCCCGGGCGGGGCGCGGGGCTACACCTTC. Translation gives CASSFPGGARGYTF.

The chain is built from TRBV7-8 and TRBJ2-7, with D maybe TRBD1 (6 bases). The CDR3 spans 13 residues. Germline V gene sequence: CDR1 SGHVS, CDR2 FQNEAQ. The V end lost 0 bases, the J end lost 7 bases, and 10 bases lay between the germline ends. The CDR3 loop is CASSLAQGREQYF. The CDR3 DNA follows: TGTGCCAGCAGCTTAGCGCAGGGGCGGGAGCAGTACTTC.

Points on this clone: One end of the junction does not line up with germline, which may come from a read error. The chain joins TRBV10-3 to TRBJ2-1; possibly TRBD2 for D (5 bases). In germline, CDR1 is ENHRY, CDR2 SYGVKD. The CDR3 loop spans 17 amino acids. The CDR3 spells CALSESRSRAFYNEQFF. DNA for the CDR3: TGTGCCCTCAGTGAGTCTCGTTCGCGGGCCTTTTACAATGAGCAGTTCTTC.

The chain joins TRBV11-1 to TRBJ2-2; D is undetermined. Germline V gives CDR1 SGHAT, CDR2 FQDESV (reference sequence). This CDR3 is built from 14 residues. V was trimmed by 2 bases and J by 8 bases, leaving 12 bases between them. CDR3 amino acids: CASSLCTAEGELFF. The CDR3 region has the DNA TGTGCCAGCAGCTTATGCACAGCCGAGGGGGAGCTGTTTTTT.

This clone was found once. V and J are TRBV7-7 and TRBJ2-2, with D unclear. CDR3 length: 13 amino acids. Trimming pared 3 bases from V and 6 bases from J, leaving 8 bases between. Germline-derived CDR1 and CDR2 are SSHAT and FNYEAQ (reference sequence). DNA for the CDR3: TGTGCCAGCAGCTTGATCGGGCCCGGGGAGCTGTTTTTT. This gives the protein CASSLIGPGELFF.

This clone showed up just once. J is TRBJ1-5 and V is TRBV19, with D uncertain. Looked up from germline, CDR1 is LNHDA and CDR2 is SQIVND (reference sequence). Trimming removed 6 bases from V and 0 bases from J, with 15 bases in between. The CDR3 has 16 amino acids. The CDR3 region is CASSFPKRYSNQPQHF. CDR3 bases: TGTGCCAGTAGCTTCCCTAAGCGGTATAGCAATCAGCCCCAGCATTTT. The entire variable domain, with the rest obtained from reference TRBV19 and TRBJ1-5, is as follows: DGGITQSPKYLFRKEGQNVTLSCEQNLNHDAMYWYRQDPGQGLRLIYYSQIVNDFQKGDIAEGYSVSREKKESFPLTVTSAQKNPTAFYLCASSFPKRYSNQPQHFGDGTRLSIL.

This clone was observed a single time. The rearrangement uses TRBV27 and TRBJ1-2, with D hard to call. The CDR3 runs 13 residues. With 3 bases removed from V and 8 bases from J, the gap between germline ends came to 13 bases. Germline values: CDR1 MNHEY, CDR2 SMNVEV (reference sequence). The CDR3 coding sequence is TGTGCCAGCAGTTTTTACCCTCTGTCCGGCTACACCTTC. It encodes CASSFYPLSGYTF.